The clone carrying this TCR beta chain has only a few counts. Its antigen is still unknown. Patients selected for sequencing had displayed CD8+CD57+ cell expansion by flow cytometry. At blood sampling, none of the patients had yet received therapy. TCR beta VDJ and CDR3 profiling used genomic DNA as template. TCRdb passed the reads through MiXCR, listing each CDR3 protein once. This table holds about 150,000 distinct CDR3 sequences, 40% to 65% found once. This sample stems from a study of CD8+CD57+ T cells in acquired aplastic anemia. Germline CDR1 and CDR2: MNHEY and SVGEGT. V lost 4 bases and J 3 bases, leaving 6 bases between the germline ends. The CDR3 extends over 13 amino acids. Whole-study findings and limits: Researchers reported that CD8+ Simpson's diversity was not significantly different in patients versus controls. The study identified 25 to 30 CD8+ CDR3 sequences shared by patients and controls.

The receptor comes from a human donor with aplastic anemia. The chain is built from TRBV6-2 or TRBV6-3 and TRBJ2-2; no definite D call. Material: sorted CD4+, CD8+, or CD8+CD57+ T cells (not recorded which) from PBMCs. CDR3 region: CASSLKYTGELFF. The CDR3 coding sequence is TGTGCCAGCAGTTTGAAGTACACCGGGGAGCTGTTTTTT.